What follows is one T cell receptor beta chain and its context. The antigen is unknown. These data are taken from a study of T cell responses to AZD1222 COVID-19 vaccine. Points from the study as a whole: Two AZD1222 administrations were followed by greater Spike-specific TCR breadth and depth. Clonal diversity was possibly underestimated, and white British individuals and females predominated among donors.

Sequencing was performed with immunoSEQ multiplex PCR; in TCRdb, only in-frame clones are kept and a portion is missing. In the table there are roughly 75,000 clones, around 86% of which are singletons. Germline CDR1 is MNHEY and CDR2 is SVGAGI. V was cut by 2 bases and J by 2 bases, with 4 bases left in between. The CDR3 runs to 13 residues. This receptor was obtained from an adult who received the AZD1222 COVID-19 vaccine. This sequence joins TRBV6-5 and TRBJ1-5; D remains ambiguous. The source was peripheral blood, collected 28 days after the second AZD1222 dose. The CDR3 protein is CASSYGGNQPQHF. The CDR3 nucleotides read TGTGCCAGCAGTTACGGTGGCAATCAGCCCCAGCATTTT.